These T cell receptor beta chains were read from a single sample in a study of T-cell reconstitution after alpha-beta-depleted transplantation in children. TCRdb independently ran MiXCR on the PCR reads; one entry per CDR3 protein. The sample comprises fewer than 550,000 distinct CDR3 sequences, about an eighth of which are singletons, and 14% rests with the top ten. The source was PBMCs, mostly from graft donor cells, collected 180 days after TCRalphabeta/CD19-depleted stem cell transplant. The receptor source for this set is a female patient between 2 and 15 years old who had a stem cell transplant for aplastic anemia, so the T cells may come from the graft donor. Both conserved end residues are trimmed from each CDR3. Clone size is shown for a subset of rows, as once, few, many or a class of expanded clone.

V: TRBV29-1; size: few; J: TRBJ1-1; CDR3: SVEGPGTEAF
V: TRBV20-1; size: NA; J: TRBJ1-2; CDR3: SAGRITGASYGYT
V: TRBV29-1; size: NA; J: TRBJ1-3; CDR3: SVERRTGGPQDTIY
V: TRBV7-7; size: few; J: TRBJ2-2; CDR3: ASSLRDPTGELF
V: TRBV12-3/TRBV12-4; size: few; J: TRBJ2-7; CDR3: ASSFQVATTYEQY
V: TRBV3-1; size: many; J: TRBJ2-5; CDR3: ASSQAKTSAETQY
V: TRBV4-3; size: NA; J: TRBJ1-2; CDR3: ASSQDSRTNYGYT
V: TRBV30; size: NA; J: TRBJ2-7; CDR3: AWSEANPQEQY
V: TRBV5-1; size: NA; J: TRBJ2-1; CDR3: ASSLVGTGGRNEQF
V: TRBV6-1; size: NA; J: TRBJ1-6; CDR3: ASSEVSGKPLH
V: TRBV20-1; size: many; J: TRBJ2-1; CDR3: SARRGGEQF
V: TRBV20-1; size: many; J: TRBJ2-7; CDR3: SARGNRGYEQY
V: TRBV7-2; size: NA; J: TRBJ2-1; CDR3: ASSLFLPEGNEQF
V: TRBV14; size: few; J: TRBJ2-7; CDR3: ASSHSWDLPALPIYEQY
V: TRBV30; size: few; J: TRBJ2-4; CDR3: AWIPGHRRNIQY
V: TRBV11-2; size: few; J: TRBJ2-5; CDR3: ASSSRGPPFETQY
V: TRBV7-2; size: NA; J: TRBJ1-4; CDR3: ASSLDGTTNEKLF
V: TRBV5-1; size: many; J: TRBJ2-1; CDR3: ASRGESRYNEQF
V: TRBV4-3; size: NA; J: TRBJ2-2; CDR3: ASSHTGVTGELF
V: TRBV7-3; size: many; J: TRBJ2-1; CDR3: ASSPTGTSGFNEQF
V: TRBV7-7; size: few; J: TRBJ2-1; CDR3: ASSPSPSGRANEQF
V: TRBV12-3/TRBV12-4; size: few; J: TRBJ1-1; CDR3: ASSPGLKNTEAF
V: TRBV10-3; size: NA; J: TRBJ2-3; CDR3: AISENGIAGRGDTQY
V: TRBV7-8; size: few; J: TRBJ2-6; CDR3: ASSLALGARANVLT
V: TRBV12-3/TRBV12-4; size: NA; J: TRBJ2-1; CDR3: ASSLTISGSYNEQF
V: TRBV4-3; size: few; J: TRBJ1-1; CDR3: ASSQTRGANTEAF
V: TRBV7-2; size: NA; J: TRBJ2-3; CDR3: ASSLVGRADTQY
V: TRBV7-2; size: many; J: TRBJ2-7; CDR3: ASSPVGSPAGGYEQY
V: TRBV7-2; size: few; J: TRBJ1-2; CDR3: ASSLGPDSFYGYT
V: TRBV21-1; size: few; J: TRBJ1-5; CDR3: AKGDRNQPQH
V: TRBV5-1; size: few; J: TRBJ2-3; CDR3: ASSRGQLDTDTQY
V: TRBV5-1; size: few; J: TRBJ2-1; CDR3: ASSLTGVSYNEQF
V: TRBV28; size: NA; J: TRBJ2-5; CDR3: ASSDSKQETQY
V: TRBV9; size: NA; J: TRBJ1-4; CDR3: ASSASSGLEKLF
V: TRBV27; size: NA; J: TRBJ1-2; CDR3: ASSSRFPQGYGYT
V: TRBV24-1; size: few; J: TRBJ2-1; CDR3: ATSESGTSFYNEQF
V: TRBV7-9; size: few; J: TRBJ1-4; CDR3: ASSPPGLGGEKLF
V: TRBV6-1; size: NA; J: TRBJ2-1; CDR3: ASSVLLGGGEQF
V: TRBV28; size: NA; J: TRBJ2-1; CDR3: ASSLTSLNWILYNEQF
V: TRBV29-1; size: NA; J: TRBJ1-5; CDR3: SVAPGLQEPQH
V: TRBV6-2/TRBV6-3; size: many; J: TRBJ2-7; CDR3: ASSSRSREQY
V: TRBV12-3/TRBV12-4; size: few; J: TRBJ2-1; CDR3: ASSPRRAPSNEQF
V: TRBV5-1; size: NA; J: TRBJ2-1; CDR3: ASRARESSYNEQF
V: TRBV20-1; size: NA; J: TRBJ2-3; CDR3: SARITREGPQY
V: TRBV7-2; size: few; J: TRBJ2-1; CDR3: ASSPRQGGFNNEQF
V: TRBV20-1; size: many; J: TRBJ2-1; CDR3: SARMTAEQF
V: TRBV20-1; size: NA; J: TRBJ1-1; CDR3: SAKQGVHMNTEAF
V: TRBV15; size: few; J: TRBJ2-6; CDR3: ATSRDRPLSGANVLT
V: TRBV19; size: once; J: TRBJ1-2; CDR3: ASSIVAGRDVDGYT
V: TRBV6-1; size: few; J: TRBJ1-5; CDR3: ASSANLGGSQPQH
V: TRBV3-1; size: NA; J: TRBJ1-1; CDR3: ASSQGATVGEAF
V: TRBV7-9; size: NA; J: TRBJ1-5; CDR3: ASSLGGTPQH
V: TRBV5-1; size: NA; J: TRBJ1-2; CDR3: ASSQAGSYGYT
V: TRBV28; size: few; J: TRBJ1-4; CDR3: ACGGLPNEKLF
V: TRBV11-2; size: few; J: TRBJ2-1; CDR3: ASSFRLQGLASSYNEQF
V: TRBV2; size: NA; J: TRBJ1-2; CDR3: ASSSTTGTDYGYT
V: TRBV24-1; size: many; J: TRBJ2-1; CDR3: ATSSWGHNEQF
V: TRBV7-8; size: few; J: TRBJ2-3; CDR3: ASSMDRLSTDTQY
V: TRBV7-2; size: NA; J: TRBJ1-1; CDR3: ASSLAPMGNTEAF